The T cell receptor (beta chain) under discussion was sequenced for a study of neoadjuvant nivolumab and ipilimumab in lung cancer. About the study: Nivolumab 3 mg/kg was given days 1, 15 and 29, plus ipilimumab 1 mg/kg day 1 in combination.

V shed 4 bases, J shed 8 bases, and the junction held 9 bases outside the gene matches. The CDR3 sequence is 16 residues long. Germline V gene data show CDR1 as LGHNA and CDR2 as YNFKEQ. Some clones are missing from TCRdb's copy, which holds only in-frame ones; the method was immunoSEQ multiplex PCR. This table holds 39,000 or so clones, roughly nine tenths found once. Regarding this clone: Its target is unknown.

Study-wide results and limits: TCR clonality did not significantly correlate with pathologic tumor regression. A small number of samples were TCR sequenced. Only two of four nivolumab-treated tumors gained richness and clonality by surgery.

The clonotype was recovered from an adult with non-small cell lung cancer. Here the sequenced sample was peripheral blood, taken before neoadjuvant nivolumab, alone or with ipilimumab. The chain carries TRBV4-2 and TRBJ2-1; 12 positions match TRBD2. The CDR3 loop reads CASSPLTSGSSDEQFF. The CDR3 nucleotides read TGTGCCAGCAGCCCCCTGACTAGCGGGAGTTCGGATGAGCAGTTCTTC.